This record concerns one TCR beta chain sequence. Antigen: not known. The CDR3 is 15 residues long. The V and J ends lost 0 bases and 7 bases respectively, with 16 bases between them. Germline V lookup: CDR1 SGHRS, CDR2 YFSETQ. The sample is drawn from a study of OX40 agonist ivuxolimab in advanced cancers. The wider study: Having had anti-PD-1, anti-PD-L1 or anti-CTLA-4 therapy before was allowed, and 40% to 45% had some.

Study-level findings and limits: More expanded clones were found, on average, in CD8+ than in CD4+ T cells. Individuals who were partial responders at 0.1-3.0 mg/kg had clonal expansion that ranked among the lowest.

Libraries were prepared by immunoSEQ multiplex PCR; TCRdb keeps only in-frame clonotypes and omits some of them. The sample lists about 50,000 clones; roughly 89% were seen once. The TCR was taken from an adult with an advanced solid tumor such as melanoma, head and neck, liver or kidney cancer. Sequencing used CD4+ or CD8+ T cells sorted from blood, obtained in a trial of the OX40 agonist ivuxolimab. The V call is TRBV5-1, the J call TRBJ1-1; D gene ambiguous. This CDR3 reads CASSLAEGLLVEAFF. The CDR3 region has the DNA TGCGCCAGCAGCTTGGCAGAAGGGCTATTAGTTGAAGCTTTCTTT.